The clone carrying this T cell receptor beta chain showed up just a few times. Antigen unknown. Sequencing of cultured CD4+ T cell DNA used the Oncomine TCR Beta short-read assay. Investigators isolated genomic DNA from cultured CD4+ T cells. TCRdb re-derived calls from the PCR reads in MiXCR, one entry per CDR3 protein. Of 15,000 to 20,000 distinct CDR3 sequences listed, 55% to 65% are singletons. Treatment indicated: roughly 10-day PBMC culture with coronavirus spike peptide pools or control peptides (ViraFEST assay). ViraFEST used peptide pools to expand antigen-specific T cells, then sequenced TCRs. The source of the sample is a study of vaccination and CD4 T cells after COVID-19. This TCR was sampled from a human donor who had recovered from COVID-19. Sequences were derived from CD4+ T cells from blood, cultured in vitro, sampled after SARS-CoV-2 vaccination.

CDR3 sequence (DNA): TGTGCCAGCAGCCCACGAGGGGCAGGGTACTCCTACGAGCAGTACTTC. This encodes CASSPRGAGYSYEQYF. The V gene is TRBV9, the J gene TRBJ2-7; D may match TRBD1 or TRBD2 (5 bases each). Looked up from germline, CDR1 is SGDLS and CDR2 is YYNGEE. The length of the CDR3 is 16 residues. Trimming removed 4 bases from V and 0 bases from J, with 17 bases in between.